This record concerns one T cell receptor beta chain sequence. CDR3 length equals 17 residues. In germline, CDR1 is ENHRY, CDR2 SYGVKD. V was clipped by 3 bases and J by 4 bases; unmatched bases: 11. The source of the sample is a study of blood T cell repertoires in COVID-19. Study-level information: Samples taken during acute and convalescent COVID-19 were collected in the United States, Italy and Spain. T cells, B-cell-depleted T cells, or PBMCs provided the cDNA or gDNA that served as material.

Authors' methods: Estimation of nucleated cell counts was performed using reference gene primer amplification. Using immunoSEQ multiplex PCR, the repertoire was profiled, and TCRdb retains in-frame clones only, with some absent. V, J and clone size are taken as reported in that table, and D and trimming were inferred from the DNA itself. The sample lists roughly 55,000 clones; roughly 91% were seen once. The sequencing sample was made of peripheral blood. This clonotype was obtained from a man aged 50 to 60 with active COVID-19. This rearrangement joins TRBV10-3 to TRBJ2-1; TRBD2 agrees at 8 bases. The CDR3 DNA sequence: TGTGCCATCAGTGATTCTAGAGGGCGGGGGGTATACAATGAGCAGTTCTTC. Its protein product is CAISDSRGRGVYNEQFF.